This T cell receptor beta chain originates from a study of CD8+ T cells in alopecia areata. Turning to this clone: Its target is unknown.

Study observations and caveats: Higher clonality than in normal scalp was seen in lesional scalp, especially alopecia totalis/universalis. Normal skin's resident alphabeta T cells are also sequenced in scalp samples. Sharing of TCR sequences between patients (possibly for HLA-related reasons) was less clear than in mice.

Extraction and reverse transcription of RNA yielded cDNA as the sequencing template. TCRdb's table, derived via immunoSEQ multiplex PCR, lists solely in-frame clones and lacks some. The sample includes 110,000 to 150,000 clones, roughly 58% of them seen just once. Trimming cost V 3 bases and J 7 bases, with 19 bases left between them. The CDR3 contains 15 residues. Germline V gene data show CDR1 as SGHDT and CDR2 as YYEEEE. This chain connects TRBV5-6 to TRBJ1-1; D is ambiguous. The clonotype originates from a human donor in good health. The sample comprised CD8+ T cells sorted from blood. CDR3 sequence (DNA): TGTGCCAGCAGCTCCCCCGGGGTAGGCGCCCTTGAAGCTTTCTTT. Translating gives CASSSPGVGALEAFF.